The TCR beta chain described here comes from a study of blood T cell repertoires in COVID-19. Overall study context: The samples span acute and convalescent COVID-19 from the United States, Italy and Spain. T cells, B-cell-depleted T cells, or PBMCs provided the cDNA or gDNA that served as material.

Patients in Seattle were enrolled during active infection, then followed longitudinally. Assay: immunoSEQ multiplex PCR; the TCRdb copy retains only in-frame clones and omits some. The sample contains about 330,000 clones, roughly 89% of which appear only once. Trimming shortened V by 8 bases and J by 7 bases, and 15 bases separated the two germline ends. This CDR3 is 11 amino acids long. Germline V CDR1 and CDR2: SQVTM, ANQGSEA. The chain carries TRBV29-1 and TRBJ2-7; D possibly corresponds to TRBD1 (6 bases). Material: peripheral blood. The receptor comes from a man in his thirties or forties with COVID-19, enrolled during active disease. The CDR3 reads CSSRGNGEQYF. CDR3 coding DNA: TGCAGCTCTAGGGGGAATGGGGAGCAGTACTTC.